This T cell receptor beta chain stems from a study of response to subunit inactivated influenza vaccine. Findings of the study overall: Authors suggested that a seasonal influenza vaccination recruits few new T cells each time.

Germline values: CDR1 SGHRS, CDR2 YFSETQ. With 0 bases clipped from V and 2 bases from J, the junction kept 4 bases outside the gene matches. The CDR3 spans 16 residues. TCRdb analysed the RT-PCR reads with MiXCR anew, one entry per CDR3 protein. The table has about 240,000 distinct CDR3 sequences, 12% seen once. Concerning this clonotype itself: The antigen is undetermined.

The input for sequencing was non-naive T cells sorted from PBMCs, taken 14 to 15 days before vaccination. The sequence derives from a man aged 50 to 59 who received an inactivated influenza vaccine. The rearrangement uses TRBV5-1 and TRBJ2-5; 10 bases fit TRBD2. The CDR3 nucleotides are TGCGCCAGCAGCTTGGCCCTACTAGCGGGGCAAGAGACCCAGTACTTC. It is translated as CASSLALLAGQETQYF.